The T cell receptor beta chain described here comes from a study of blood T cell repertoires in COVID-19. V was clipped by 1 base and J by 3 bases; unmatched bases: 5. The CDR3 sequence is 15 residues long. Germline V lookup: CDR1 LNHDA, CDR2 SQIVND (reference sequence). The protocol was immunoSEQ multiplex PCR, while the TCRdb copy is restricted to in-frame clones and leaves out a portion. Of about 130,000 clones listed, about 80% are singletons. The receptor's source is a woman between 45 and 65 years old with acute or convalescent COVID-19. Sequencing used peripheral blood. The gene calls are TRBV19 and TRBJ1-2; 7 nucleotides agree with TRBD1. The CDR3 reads CASSIVRGSDYGYTF. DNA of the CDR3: TGTGCCAGTAGTATAGTCAGGGGGTCTGACTATGGCTACACCTTC.